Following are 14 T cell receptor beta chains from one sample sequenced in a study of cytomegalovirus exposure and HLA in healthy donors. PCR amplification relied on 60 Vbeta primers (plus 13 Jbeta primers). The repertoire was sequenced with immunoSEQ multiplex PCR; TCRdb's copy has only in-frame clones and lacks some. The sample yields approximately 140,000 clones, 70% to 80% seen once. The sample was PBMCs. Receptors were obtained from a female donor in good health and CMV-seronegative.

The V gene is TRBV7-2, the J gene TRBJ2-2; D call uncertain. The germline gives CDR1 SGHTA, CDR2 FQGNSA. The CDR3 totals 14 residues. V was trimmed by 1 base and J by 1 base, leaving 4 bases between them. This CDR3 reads CASSLGGNTGELFF. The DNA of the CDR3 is TGTGCCAGCAGCTTAGGCGGGAACACCGGGGAGCTGTTTTTT.

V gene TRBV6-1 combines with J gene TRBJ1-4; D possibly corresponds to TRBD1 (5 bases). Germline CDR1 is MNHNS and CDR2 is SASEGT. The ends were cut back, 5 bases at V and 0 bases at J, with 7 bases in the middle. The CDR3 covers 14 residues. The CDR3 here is CASSSGSTNEKLFF. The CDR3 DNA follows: TGTGCCAGCAGTTCAGGGTCAACTAATGAAAAACTGTTTTTT.

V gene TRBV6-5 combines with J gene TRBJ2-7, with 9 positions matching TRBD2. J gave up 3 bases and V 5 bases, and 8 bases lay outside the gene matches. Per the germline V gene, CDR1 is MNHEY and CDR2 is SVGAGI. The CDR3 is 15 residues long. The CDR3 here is CASSLLAGAYYEQYF. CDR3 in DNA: TGTGCCAGCAGTCTTTTAGCGGGGGCCTACTACGAGCAGTACTTC.

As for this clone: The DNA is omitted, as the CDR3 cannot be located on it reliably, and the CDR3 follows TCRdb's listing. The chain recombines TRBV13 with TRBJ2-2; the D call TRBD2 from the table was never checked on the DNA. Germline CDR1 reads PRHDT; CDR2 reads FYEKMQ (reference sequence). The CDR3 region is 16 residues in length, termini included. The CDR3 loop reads CASSSVPGGRAGELFF.

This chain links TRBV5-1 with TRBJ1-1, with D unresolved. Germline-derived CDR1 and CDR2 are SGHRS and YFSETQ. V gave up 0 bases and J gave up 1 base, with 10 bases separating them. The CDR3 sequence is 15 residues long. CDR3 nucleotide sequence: TGCGCCAGCAGCTTGGGAGTTTTCGGGAACACTGAAGCTTTCTTT. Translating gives CASSLGVFGNTEAFF.

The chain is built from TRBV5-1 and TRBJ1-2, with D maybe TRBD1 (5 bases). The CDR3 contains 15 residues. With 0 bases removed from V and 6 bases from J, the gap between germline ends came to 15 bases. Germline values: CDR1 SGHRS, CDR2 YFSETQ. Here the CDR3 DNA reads TGCGCCAGCAGCTTGGCCTTGGCGGGGGTCGATGGCTACACCTTC. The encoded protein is CASSLALAGVDGYTF.

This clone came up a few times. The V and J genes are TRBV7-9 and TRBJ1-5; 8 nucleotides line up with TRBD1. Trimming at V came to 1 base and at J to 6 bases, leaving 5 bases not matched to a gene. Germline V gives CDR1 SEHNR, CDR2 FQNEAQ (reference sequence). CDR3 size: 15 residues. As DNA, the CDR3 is TGTGCCAGCAGCTTAGGGACAGGGCTTTTTCAGCCCCAGCATTTT. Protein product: CASSLGTGLFQPQHF.

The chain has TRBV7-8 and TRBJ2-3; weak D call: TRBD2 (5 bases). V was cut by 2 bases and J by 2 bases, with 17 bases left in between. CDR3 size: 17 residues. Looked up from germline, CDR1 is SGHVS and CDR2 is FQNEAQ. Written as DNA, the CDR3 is TGTGCCAGCAGCTTAACAACCGGGTCGGGGTTCACAGATACGCAGTATTTT. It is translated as CASSLTTGSGFTDTQYF.

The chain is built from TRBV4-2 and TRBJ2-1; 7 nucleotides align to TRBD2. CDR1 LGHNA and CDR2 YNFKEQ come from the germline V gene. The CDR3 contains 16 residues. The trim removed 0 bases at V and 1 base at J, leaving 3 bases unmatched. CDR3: CASSQELAKSYNEQFF. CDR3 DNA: TGTGCCAGCAGCCAAGAACTAGCGAAATCCTACAATGAGCAGTTCTTC.

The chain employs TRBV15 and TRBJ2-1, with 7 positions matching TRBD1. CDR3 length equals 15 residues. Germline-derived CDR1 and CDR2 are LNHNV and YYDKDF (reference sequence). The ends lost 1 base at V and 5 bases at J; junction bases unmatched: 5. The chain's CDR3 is CATSRGQGDHNEQFF. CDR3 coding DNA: TGTGCCACCAGCAGAGGGCAGGGGGACCACAATGAGCAGTTCTTC.

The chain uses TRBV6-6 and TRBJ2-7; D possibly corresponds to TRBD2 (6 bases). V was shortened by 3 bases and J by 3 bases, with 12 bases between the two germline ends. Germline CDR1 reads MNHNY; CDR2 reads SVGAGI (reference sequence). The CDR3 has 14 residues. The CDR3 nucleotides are TGTGCCAGCAGTTATAACAGGAGGGGCTACGAGCAGTACTTC. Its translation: CASSYNRRGYEQYF.

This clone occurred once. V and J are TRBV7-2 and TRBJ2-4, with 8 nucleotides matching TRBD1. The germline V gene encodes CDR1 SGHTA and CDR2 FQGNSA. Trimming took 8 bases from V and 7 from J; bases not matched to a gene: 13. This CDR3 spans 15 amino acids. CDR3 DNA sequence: TGTGCCAGCGGCCTCGCACTGGGACAGGCCAACATTCAGTACTTC. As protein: CASGLALGQANIQYF.

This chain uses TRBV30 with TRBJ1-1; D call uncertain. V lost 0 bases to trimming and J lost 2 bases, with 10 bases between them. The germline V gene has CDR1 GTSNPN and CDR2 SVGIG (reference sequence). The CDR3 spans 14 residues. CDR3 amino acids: CAWSVPGINTEAFF. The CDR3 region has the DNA TGTGCCTGGAGTGTACCGGGAATAAACACTGAAGCTTTCTTT.

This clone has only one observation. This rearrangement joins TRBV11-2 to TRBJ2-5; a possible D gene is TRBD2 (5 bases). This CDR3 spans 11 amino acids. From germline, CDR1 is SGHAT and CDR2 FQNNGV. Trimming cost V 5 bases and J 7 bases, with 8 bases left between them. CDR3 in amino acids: CASSDRGTQYF. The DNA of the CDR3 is TGTGCCAGCAGCGATCGGGGGACCCAGTACTTC. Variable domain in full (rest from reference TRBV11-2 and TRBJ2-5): EAGVAQSPRYKIIEKRQSVAFWCNPISGHATLYWYQQILGQGPKLLIQFQNNGVVDDSQLPKDRFSAERLKGVDSTLKIQPAKLEDSAVYLCASSDRGTQYFGPGTRLLVL.